This TCR beta chain was profiled in a study of T cells expressing NK-cell markers. The overall study: Each TCR beta repertoire originated in sorted T cells that were CD3+CD56+NKG2C+, CD3+CD56+NKG2C- or CD3+CD56-NKG2C+. Seven HCMV-seropositive donors and one seronegative donor made up the eight sequenced donors. Broader study findings: Six donors had dominant NKG2C+ clonotypes that comprised about 1.0-8% of their CD8+ T cells.

TCRdb reworked the 5' RACE reads into one entry per CDR3 protein, no DNA. This sample's table has roughly 180,000 distinct CDR3 sequences. In the case of this clonotype: Antigen unknown.

The germline V gene encodes CDR1 LGHDT and CDR2 YNNKEL (reference sequence). The CDR3 contains 12 residues. The sample consisted of blood T cells: a sorted CD56 or NKG2C T cell subset, CD4+ or CD8+ T cells, or bulk PBMC T cells (not recorded which). The clonotype was recovered from a woman between 18 and 70 years old in good health. The rearrangement joins TRBV3-1 to TRBJ2-7. This CDR3 is CASSSMGDEQYF.